These 2 T cell receptor delta chains originate from one sample sequenced in a study of Vδ1+ human thymocytes. Sequences come from RNA converted to cDNA by reverse transcription. Pooled V-gene forward primers with one constant-region reverse primer generated the CDR3 amplicons by multiplex PCR. TCRdb re-called the multiplex PCR reads with CATT. Of fewer than 30,000 delta-chain clones listed, 6.5% to 8% are singletons. Study-wide findings and caveats: Thymic TRG and TRD repertoires appeared highly polyclonal.

Their target antigens are unknown. The sequenced sample consisted of Vdelta1+ gamma-delta thymocytes from the thymus. As to subset: FACS-sorted CD3+ TCRalphabeta- TCRVdelta1+ TCRVdelta2- thymocytes. These receptors were collected from a girl less than two years old who had congenital heart surgery.

The chain uses TRDV1 and TRDJ1; 7 bases are shared with TRDD3. The V gene's germline CDR1 is TSWWSYY and CDR2 QGS. Trimming cost V 2 bases and J 0 bases; bases outside gene matches: 21. This CDR3 is built from 21 residues. CDR3 nucleotides: TGTGCTCTTGGGGAATGGCCTGGGTGCGATCGCGGGGATAAGGACACCGATAAACTCATCTTT. Protein product: CALGEWPGCDRGDKDTDKLIF.

In this sample, this clone turned up a few times. The chain links TRDV1 to TRDJ1, with 7 bases that match TRDD2. The ends lost 6 bases at V and 1 base at J; junction bases unmatched: 14. Germline CDR1 is TSWWSYY and CDR2 is QGS. CDR3 length equals 17 residues. The CDR3 loop is CALGSLPRPHLTDKLIF. CDR3 in DNA: TGTGCTCTTGGATCCCTTCCTCGTCCTCACCTCACCGATAAACTCATCTTT.